This T cell receptor (beta chain) was observed in a study of T cell repertoires in cytomegalovirus infection. Study summary: Selection of CMV epitopes for the study included recently identified HLA-C-restricted and well-studied HLA-B-restricted ones. Carrying CMV and the relevant HLA type showed in public TCR beta signatures. Study observations and caveats: Cumulative public TCR beta family frequency identified CMV carriers with the relevant HLA. Ex vivo responses were dominated by HLA-C-restricted CMV-specific TCR beta clonotypes.

TCRdb reprocessed the reads via MiXCR and lists one record per CDR3 protein. The sample includes 65,000 to 85,000 distinct CDR3 sequences, 25% to 30% of them seen just once. CDR3 size: 14 residues. J was trimmed by 5 bases and V by 1 base; bases with no gene match: 5. Germline CDR1 LGHNA, CDR2 YSLEER. Comment on this clonotype: The antigen remains unidentified.

V gene TRBV4-3 combines with J gene TRBJ2-7, with 7 bases fitting TRBD1. This clonotype originated in a human donor in good health (CMV status not recorded). Some clones in this sample may be carry-over from other donors' samples. The sample in question was CD8+ T cells from cultured PBMCs, obtained from culture after CMV antigen stimulation. CDR3 protein: CASSQARGLNEQYF. The CDR3 coding sequence is TGCGCCAGCAGCCAAGCTAGGGGGCTCAACGAGCAGTACTTC.